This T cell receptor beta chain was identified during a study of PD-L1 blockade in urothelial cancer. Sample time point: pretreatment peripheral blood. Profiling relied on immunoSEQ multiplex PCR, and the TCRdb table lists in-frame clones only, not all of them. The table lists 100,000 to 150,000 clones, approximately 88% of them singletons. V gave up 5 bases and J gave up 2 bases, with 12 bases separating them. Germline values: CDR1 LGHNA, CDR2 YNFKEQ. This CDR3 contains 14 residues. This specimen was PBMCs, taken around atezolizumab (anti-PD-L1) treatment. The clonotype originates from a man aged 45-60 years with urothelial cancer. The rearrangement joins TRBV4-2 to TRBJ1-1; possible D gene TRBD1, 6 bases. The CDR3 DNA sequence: TGTGCCAGCAGCAGAGGACAGTCAAACACTGAAGCTTTCTTT. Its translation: CASSRGQSNTEAFF.